What follows is one T cell receptor (beta chain) and its context. The antigen remains unidentified. CDR1 is SGHDN, CDR2 FVKESK, per germline. The CDR3 is 15 amino acids. With 1 base clipped from V and 1 base from J, the junction kept 2 bases outside the gene matches. This record comes from a study of post-analysis software for immune sequencing data. Study context: Both relapsing-remitting and secondary progressive multiple sclerosis featured among the disease courses, as did progressive-relapsing multiple sclerosis.

Study-level points and caveats: Patients showed TRBV5-6, TRBV5-1 and TRBV20-1 among roughly 5 TRBV segments more frequent than in controls. The normalized Chao1 diversity of multiple sclerosis patients was significantly lower than that of controls. Under F measure analysis, samples from one preparation batch co-clustered strongly.

Prepared libraries of TCR beta cDNA carried unique molecular identifiers. Once 1 to 10 million T cells were used, a few hundred thousand cDNA molecules resulted. TCRdb processed the PCR reads anew with MiXCR; each CDR3 protein has one entry. This sample has 650,000 to 850,000 distinct CDR3 sequences, with approximately 50% found just once. The sequence came from a girl between 5 and 17 years old with multiple sclerosis. The rearrangement links TRBV14 to TRBJ1-1; 8 nucleotides agree with TRBD1. Material: blood. The CDR3 loop is CASSQGTGRNTEAFF. CDR3 in DNA: TGTGCCAGCAGCCAAGGGACAGGGAGGAACACTGAAGCTTTCTTT.